A single sample is the source of the 25 T cell receptor beta chains below, sequenced in a study of Graves' ophthalmopathy and Graves' hyperthyroidism. Amplified TCR beta CDR3 regions were obtained using RNA transcripts as template. After a first-round RT-PCR with HTBI primers, a second-round multiplex PCR was run. TCRdb used MiXCR to reprocess the multiplex PCR reads, holding one entry per CDR3 protein. The sample holds 300,000 to 500,000 distinct CDR3 sequences; 15% are singletons and the top ten take 7%. Source material: peripheral blood. The receptor source for this set is a woman under 30 with stable Graves' hyperthyroidism.

V is TRBV6-1 and J is TRBJ2-5; 7 nucleotides agree with TRBD2. Germline loops: CDR1 MNHNS, CDR2 SASEGT. V trimming: 0 bases; J trimming: 5 bases; junction bases outside the gene matches: 3. This CDR3 spans 14 amino acids. DNA for the CDR3: TGTGCCAGCAGTGAAGCTTGGGGGGGGGAGACCCAGTACTTC. It is translated as CASSEAWGGETQYF.

This clonotype was seen many times. J is TRBJ2-7 and V is TRBV10-3; D remains unclear. The CDR3 loop spans 12 amino acids. Germline V lookup: CDR1 ENHRY, CDR2 SYGVKD. Trimming took 3 bases from V and 3 from J, leaving 6 bases between them. The CDR3 DNA sequence: TGTGCCATCAGTGAAGGCCTCTACGAGCAGTACTTC. Residues: CAISEGLYEQYF.

This clonotype was seen ten or more times. V and J are TRBV9 and TRBJ1-1, with D uncertain. Germline V lookup: CDR1 SGDLS, CDR2 YYNGEE. Deletions cut 6 bases from V and 0 bases from J, with 12 bases between. This CDR3 comprises 14 residues. The CDR3 DNA follows: TGTGCCAGCAACCCGTCTGGAATGAACACTGAAGCTTTCTTT. This codes for CASNPSGMNTEAFF.

This clonotype was seen ten or more times. CDR3 DNA sequence: TGTGCCAGTAGTACCGGGACAGGGTGGATCGGCGAGCAGTACTTC. Amino acids: CASSTGTGWIGEQYF. The chain is built from TRBV19 and TRBJ2-7; 9 nucleotides line up with TRBD1. The CDR3 runs 15 residues. Germline loops: CDR1 LNHDA, CDR2 SQIVND (reference sequence). J gave up 6 bases and V 4 bases, and 10 bases lay outside the gene matches.

The gene calls are TRBV20-1 and TRBJ1-2; maybe TRBD1 (6 bases). V was shortened by 5 bases and J by 0 bases, with 13 bases between the two germline ends. This CDR3 region has 14 residues. Germline values: CDR1 DFQATT, CDR2 SNEGSKA (reference sequence). CDR3 in DNA: TGCAGTGCTCGCCGGGACACGACTAACTATGGCTACACCTTC. It specifies CSARRDTTNYGYTF.

A note on this clonotype: A much larger clone differs by one base, so this may be a read error. The V and J genes are TRBV6-5 and TRBJ2-7; 10 bases agree with TRBD1. This CDR3 region has 16 residues. Looked up from germline, CDR1 is MNHEY and CDR2 is SVGAGI. The CDR3 reads CASSYSRGTGAYEQDF. The CDR3 DNA reads TGTGCCAGCAGTTACTCGAGAGGGACAGGGGCCTACGAGCAGGACTTC.

This clonotype showed up many times. The chain combines TRBV6-8 with TRBJ1-5; D remains unclear. CDR1 MNHGY and CDR2 SAAAGT come from the germline V gene. This CDR3 region has 16 residues. V lost 2 bases to trimming and J lost 5 bases, with 16 bases between them. The CDR3 loop is CASSYVDVRADQPQHF. CDR3 nucleotide sequence: TGTGCCAGCAGTTACGTTGACGTTAGAGCCGATCAGCCCCAGCATTTT.

This clonotype was detected ten times or more. This rearrangement joins TRBV19 to TRBJ1-1; 8 bases are a match to TRBD1. CDR1 and CDR2 from the germline V gene are LNHDA and SQIVND (reference sequence). V was clipped by 5 bases and J by 2 bases; unmatched bases: 10. This CDR3 is 16 amino acids long. CDR3 sequence reads: CASSQRQGRANTEAFF. Written as DNA, the CDR3 is TGTGCCAGTAGTCAAAGACAGGGGCGGGCTAACACTGAAGCTTTCTTT.

Remarks on this clonotype: This CDR3 fails to terminate in the conserved phenylalanine or tryptophan, so it likely reflects a read error. V usage is TRBV5-1 and J usage is TRBJ2-7; D remains ambiguous. The germline gives CDR1 SGHRS, CDR2 YFSETQ. This CDR3 contains 13 residues. V gave up 1 base and J gave up 4 bases, with 9 bases separating them. The CDR3 DNA sequence: TGCGCCAGCAGCTTGAGTTTGGCGTACGAGCAGTACTAC. It is translated as CASSLSLAYEQYY.

CDR3 sequence reads: CASTGGDWNMNTEAFF. The CDR3 region has the DNA TGCGCCAGCACTGGGGGGGATTGGAACATGAACACTGAAGCTTTCTTT. V and J are TRBV5-1 and TRBJ1-1, with D perhaps matching TRBD1 (5 bases). Deletions cut 6 bases from V and 0 bases from J, with 18 bases between. From germline, CDR1 is SGHRS and CDR2 YFSETQ. This CDR3 region has 16 residues.

The table lists this clonotype with many counts. V gene TRBV6-2 or TRBV6-3 combines with J gene TRBJ1-2; 12 bases match TRBD1. The CDR3 totals 17 residues. From germline, CDR1 is MNHEY and CDR2 SVGEGT. V lost 6 bases to trimming and J lost 4 bases; unmatched junction nucleotides: 12. Written as DNA, the CDR3 is TGTGCCAGCAGGACCGGGACAGGGGGCGAAAACCCCTATGGCTACACCTTC. This gives the protein CASRTGTGGENPYGYTF.

The table lists this clonotype with many counts. This chain links TRBV6-5 with TRBJ1-6; unclear D gene. The V end was cut by 3 bases, the J end by 9 bases, with 12 bases between. Germline CDR1 and CDR2: MNHEY and SVGAGI. The CDR3 loop spans 14 amino acids. The CDR3 sequence: CASSYGGVGSPLHF. The CDR3 DNA sequence: TGTGCCAGCAGTTATGGCGGGGTGGGTTCACCCCTCCACTTT.

This clonotype was found many times. The chain employs TRBV19 and TRBJ1-5; 12 bases fit TRBD1. Germline CDR1 LNHDA, CDR2 SQIVND (reference sequence). The CDR3 covers 19 residues. V trimming: 2 bases; J trimming: 0 bases; junction bases outside the gene matches: 8. CDR3 sequence (DNA): TGTGCCAGTAGTATACCCCGGGACAGGGGGCGCGATAGCAATCAGCCCCAGCATTTT. It translates to CASSIPRDRGRDSNQPQHF.

Of note for this clonotype: Being one base from a much bigger clone, this may be a read error. The chain is built from TRBV24-1 and TRBJ2-7; D gene uncertain. Germline V CDR1 and CDR2: KGHDR, SFDVKD. The CDR3 contains 15 residues. CDR3 residues: CATSDLDRSSYEQCF. In nucleotides, the CDR3 is TGTGCCACCAGTGATCTCGACCGCAGCTCCTACGAGCAGTGCTTC.

The genes are TRBV10-3 and TRBJ2-7; D may be TRBD2 (5 bases). In germline, CDR1 is ENHRY, CDR2 SYGVKD. The CDR3 is 13 amino acids. V lost 4 bases and J 3 bases, leaving 10 bases between the germline ends. CDR3 sequence: CAISGELIYEQYF. DNA for the CDR3: TGTGCCATCAGTGGGGAGCTTATCTACGAGCAGTACTTC.

The sample holds a few counts of this clonotype. The chain joins TRBV11-3 to TRBJ1-6; TRBD1 agrees at 7 bases. Germline V lookup: CDR1 SGHNT, CDR2 YENEEA. This CDR3 region has 15 residues. J lost 8 bases, V lost 4 bases, and 8 bases had no gene match. CDR3 residues: CASSSKTGRYSPLHF. DNA for the CDR3: TGTGCCAGCAGCTCTAAGACAGGGCGATATTCACCCCTCCACTTT.

The chain recombines TRBV30 with TRBJ1-1, with TRBD1 matching 9 bases. V lost 4 bases to trimming and J lost 1 base; unmatched junction nucleotides: 7. The V gene's germline CDR1 is GTSNPN and CDR2 SVGIG (reference sequence). The CDR3 loop spans 15 amino acids. CDR3 residues: CAWTPGTGSNTEAFF. The DNA of the CDR3 is TGTGCCTGGACGCCCGGGACAGGGTCGAACACTGAAGCTTTCTTT.

Many counts were recorded for this clonotype. The J gene is TRBJ1-1, the V gene TRBV6-1; 9 bases are a match to TRBD1. V gave up 2 bases and J gave up 1 base; unmatched junction bases: 8. Germline-derived CDR1 and CDR2 are MNHNS and SASEGT. The CDR3 extends over 17 amino acids. CDR3 amino acids: CASSENYGDRANTEAFF. The CDR3 DNA follows: TGTGCCAGCAGTGAAAACTATGGGGACAGGGCGAACACTGAAGCTTTCTTT.

This clonotype was counted many times. The V and J genes are TRBV20-1 and TRBJ2-7; TRBD2 agrees at 14 bases. CDR1 and CDR2 (germline): DFQATT, SNEGSKA (reference sequence). CDR3 size: 14 residues. V was clipped by 6 bases and J by 5 bases; unmatched bases: 6. The CDR3 sequence: CSAGLAGGMNEQYF. The CDR3 bases are TGCAGTGCCGGACTAGCGGGGGGCATGAACGAGCAGTACTTC.

This clonotype has ten or more counts. The chain links TRBV27 to TRBJ1-2, with 11 bases aligning to TRBD1. Germline V lookup: CDR1 MNHEY, CDR2 SMNVEV (reference sequence). J lost 4 bases, V lost 3 bases, and 4 bases had no gene match. CDR3 length equals 15 residues. The CDR3 region has the DNA TGTGCCAGCAGTTTGGTGGGACAGGGGGTCTATGGCTACACCTTC. Encoded protein: CASSLVGQGVYGYTF.

This clonotype has a handful of counts. J is TRBJ1-5 and V is TRBV2, with a possible D match to TRBD1 (5 bases). Trimming stripped 3 bases from V and 0 bases from J, with 12 bases between. This CDR3 contains 16 residues. Germline-derived CDR1 and CDR2 are SNHLY and FYNNEI. Here the CDR3 DNA reads TGTGCCAGCAGTGATTTTACAGGAAATAGCAATCAGCCCCAGCATTTT. This gives the protein CASSDFTGNSNQPQHF.

The J gene is TRBJ2-2, the V gene TRBV9; 8 bases match TRBD1. This CDR3 is 16 amino acids long. The germline CDR1 and CDR2 sequences are SGDLS and YYNGEE. Trimming at V came to 4 bases and at J to 8 bases, leaving 13 bases not matched to a gene. In DNA form, the CDR3 reads TGTGCCAGCAGCCCCTCGGTCCAGGGGGCGTATGGGGAGCTGTTTTTT. Translation gives CASSPSVQGAYGELFF.

Of note for this clonotype: This may come from a read error, since a much larger clone is one base off. The genes are TRBV5-5 and TRBJ1-1; 8 positions agree with TRBD1. The germline V gene encodes CDR1 SGHKS and CDR2 YYEKEE (reference sequence). This CDR3 comprises 16 residues. CDR3 residues: CASSLARRTGSTEDFF. Here the CDR3 DNA reads TGTGCCAGCAGTTTAGCCCGGAGGACAGGGTCCACTGAAGATTTCTTT.

The gene calls are TRBV11-1 and TRBJ1-6; no clear D gene. In germline, CDR1 is SGHAT, CDR2 FQDESV (reference sequence). This CDR3 contains 16 residues. V shed 1 base and J shed 10 bases, with 17 bases lying between them. The CDR3 DNA follows: TGTGCCAGCAGCTTAGGGCGGACCGGGGTTTGGTCACCCCTCCACTTT. Translated, it gives CASSLGRTGVWSPLHF.

A word on this clonotype: This may come from a read error, since a much larger clone is one base off. V is TRBV6-1 and J is TRBJ1-2; D uncertain. The V end lost 0 bases, the J end lost 10 bases, and 15 bases lay between the germline ends. The CDR3 has 14 residues. CDR1 and CDR2 (germline): MNHNS, SASEGT. The CDR3 nucleotides are TGTGCCAGCAGTGAAGCGCCCAAACGACTCGACTACACCTTC. The encoded protein is CASSEAPKRLDYTF.